This TCR beta chain was sequenced in a study of shared clonotypes between healthy human individuals. Only in-frame clones appear in the TCRdb table, and some are missing; sequencing was by immunoSEQ multiplex PCR. The repertoire holds about 2.4 million clones, with more than 85% as singletons. Germline V gene lookup returns CDR1 SGHKS and CDR2 YYEKEE (reference sequence). Deletions cut 4 bases from V and 3 bases from J, with 14 bases between. The CDR3 covers 15 residues. The receptor's source is a man aged 18 to 29 in good health. Some clones in this sample may be carry-over from other donors' samples. Sample: naive CD4+ T cells from PBMCs. Subset reported: CD45RA+ positively selected. The rearrangement joins TRBV5-5 to TRBJ2-1, with TRBD1 as a possible D gene (6 bases). Here the CDR3 reads CASSTQTGSYNEQFF. CDR3 sequence (DNA): TGTGCCAGCAGCACGCAGACAGGTAGCTACAATGAGCAGTTCTTC.